The 14 T cell receptor beta chains below were found in one sample sequenced in a study of T-cell memory formation after mild COVID-19. One entry per CDR3 protein, called by TCRdb with MiXCR from the 5' RACE reads. Here the sample spans about 150,000 distinct CDR3 sequences, 10% to 15% being singletons. The sequencing sample was made of PBMCs or a T cell subset sorted from them (not recorded which). These TCRs come from a man between 18 and 29 years old who had mild COVID-19 (a few samples of this study predate the infection). Cell type and time point are not known.

This clonotype was detected a few times. The chain employs TRBV7-9 and TRBJ2-1, with 9 bases matching TRBD1. Germline V lookup: CDR1 SEHNR, CDR2 FQNEAQ (reference sequence). CDR3 length: 15 amino acids. V gave up 7 bases and J gave up 3 bases; unmatched junction bases: 7. The CDR3 bases are TGTGCCAGCACATGGGGACAGGGATTCTACAATGAGCAGTTCTTC. Its protein is CASTWGQGFYNEQFF.

V and J are TRBV7-9 and TRBJ1-3, with a weak D call TRBD1 (6 bases). This CDR3 is built from 17 residues. Trimming pared 7 bases from V and 4 bases from J, leaving 23 bases between. Germline V gene data show CDR1 as SEHNR and CDR2 as FQNEAQ (reference sequence). The CDR3 region is CASNPESWGARGNTIYF. The CDR3 nucleotides are TGTGCCAGCAACCCAGAGAGCTGGGGGGCGCGAGGAAACACCATATATTTT.

CDR3 in amino acids: CASRLEWGELFF. The CDR3 nucleotides read TGTGCCAGCAGATTAGAGTGGGGGGAGCTGTTTTTT. The V and J genes are TRBV6-6 and TRBJ2-2, with D unclear. V was clipped by 6 bases and J by 8 bases, with 10 bases between them. In germline, CDR1 is MNHNY, CDR2 SVGAGI (reference sequence). The CDR3 spans 12 residues.

This clonotype was recorded many times. The genes are TRBV6-5 and TRBJ2-5; D may be TRBD1 (6 bases). Germline CDR1 and CDR2: MNHEY and SVGAGI. This CDR3 contains 14 residues. V dropped 0 bases and J dropped 4 bases, with 9 bases sitting between them. CDR3: CASSYSGRGETQYF. DNA of the CDR3: TGTGCCAGCAGTTACTCGGGCAGGGGAGAGACCCAGTACTTC.

This rearrangement joins TRBV11-2 to TRBJ2-7; D may be TRBD1 or TRBD2 (7 bases each). From germline, CDR1 is SGHAT and CDR2 FQNNGV. Trimming stripped 5 bases from V and 3 bases from J, with 17 bases between. CDR3 length: 15 residues. The CDR3 DNA sequence: TGTGCCAGCAGCCCGGGGGGCAGGGGGTACTACGAGCAGTACGTC. It codes for CASSPGGRGYYEQYV.

In this sample, this clonotype turned up a few times. This rearrangement joins TRBV7-3 to TRBJ1-3; perhaps TRBD1 as D (5 bases). V lost 4 bases and J lost 0, with 19 bases in between. The length of the CDR3 is 18 residues. Germline assignment: CDR1 SGHTA and CDR2 FQGTGA. The CDR3 sequence is CASSSPTIQACSGNTIYF. The CDR3 DNA reads TGTGCCAGCAGCTCTCCTACGATACAGGCTTGCTCTGGAAACACCATATATTTT.

This chain joins TRBV4-1 and TRBJ1-1; 7 nucleotides line up with TRBD1. The CDR3 totals 16 residues. The junction had 8 bases not matched to a gene; V was cut back by 3 bases and J by 1 base. CDR1 and CDR2 from the germline V gene are MGHRA and YSYEKL. The CDR3 loop reads CASSHLGGPKNTEAFF. The CDR3 nucleotides are TGCGCCAGCAGCCACCTAGGGGGCCCCAAGAACACTGAAGCTTTCTTT.

There are a few counts of this clonotype. V is TRBV12-3 or TRBV12-4 and J is TRBJ2-1, with a tentative D call TRBD1 (6 bases). There are 16 residues in the CDR3. Trimming took 5 bases from V and 0 from J, leaving 14 bases between them. The CDR3 DNA reads TGTGCCAGCAGTCGCAGGGGAACGGGCTCCTACAATGAGCAGTTCTTC. Amino acids: CASSRRGTGSYNEQFF.

The genes are TRBV20-1 and TRBJ2-5, with D perhaps being TRBD1 or TRBD2 (5 bases each). CDR3 length: 13 residues. The V end was cut by 5 bases, the J end by 2 bases, with 12 bases between. CDR1 and CDR2 from the germline V gene are DFQATT and SNEGSKA (reference sequence). The CDR3 is CSAHGTDQETQYF. The CDR3 DNA follows: TGCAGTGCTCACGGGACGGATCAAGAGACCCAGTACTTC.

The chain carries TRBV5-1 and TRBJ1-1; the D is unclear. CDR3 length equals 15 residues. From germline, CDR1 is SGHRS and CDR2 YFSETQ. Between the trimmed V and J ends, which lost 0 bases and 1 base, there was a span of 10 bases. The CDR3 loop reads CASSLANVGNTEAFF. DNA of the CDR3: TGCGCCAGCAGCTTGGCCAACGTGGGGAACACTGAAGCTTTCTTT.

The chain couples TRBV4-2 to TRBJ2-1, with 8 bases matching TRBD1. The CDR3 extends over 15 amino acids. Germline V lookup: CDR1 LGHNA, CDR2 YNFKEQ. J lost 6 bases, V lost 4 bases, and 8 bases had no gene match. As DNA, the CDR3 is TGTGCCAGCAGCCCTTTAGGGGACAGGTCCAATGAGCAGTTCTTC. Translated, it gives CASSPLGDRSNEQFF.

The J gene is TRBJ2-5, the V gene TRBV3-1; a weak D match, TRBD2 (6 bases). Germline assignment: CDR1 LGHDT and CDR2 YNNKEL (reference sequence). Between the trimmed V and J ends, which lost 10 bases and 5 bases, there was a span of 20 bases. CDR3 size: 14 residues. In nucleotides, the CDR3 is TGTGCCACCTGTCAATCGGAGGGCAGCGAGACCCAGTACTTC. It translates to CATCQSEGSETQYF.

This clonotype appeared a few times. The rearrangement joins TRBV18 to TRBJ1-2; the match to TRBD1 covers 8 bases. This CDR3 comprises 15 residues. Losses at the gene ends were 0 bases for V and 7 bases for J; bases not matched to a gene: 7. Germline lookup yields CDR1 KGHSH and CDR2 LQKENI. CDR3 loop: CASSPPVVQGAGYTF. The DNA of the CDR3 is TGTGCCAGCTCACCACCGGTGGTCCAGGGGGCTGGCTACACCTTC.

This clonotype was counted between two and nine times. V gene TRBV5-1 combines with J gene TRBJ2-7; 10 bases align to TRBD1. CDR3 length equals 16 residues. Germline V gene data show CDR1 as SGHRS and CDR2 as YFSETQ. V trimming: 0 bases; J trimming: 0 bases; junction bases outside the gene matches: 3. The CDR3 DNA reads as TGCGCCAGCAGCTTGGGGGGACAGGGGAGCTCCTACGAGCAGTACTTC. It encodes CASSLGGQGSSYEQYF.